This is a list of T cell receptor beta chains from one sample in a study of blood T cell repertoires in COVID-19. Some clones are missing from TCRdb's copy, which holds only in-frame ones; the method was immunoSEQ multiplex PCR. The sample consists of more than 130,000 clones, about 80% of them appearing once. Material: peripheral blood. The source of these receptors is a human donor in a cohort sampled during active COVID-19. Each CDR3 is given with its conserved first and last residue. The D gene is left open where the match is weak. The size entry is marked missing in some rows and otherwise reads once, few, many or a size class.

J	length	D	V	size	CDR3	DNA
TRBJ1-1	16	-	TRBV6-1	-	CASSASRPGGNTEAFF	TGTGCCAGCAGTGCGAGTCGGCCCGGGGGGAACACTGAAGCTTTCTTT
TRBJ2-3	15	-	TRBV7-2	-	CASSLDTVSTDTQYF	TGTGCCAGCAGCTTAGACACAGTTAGCACAGATACGCAGTATTTT
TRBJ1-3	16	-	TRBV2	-	CASSETGLDSGNTIYF	TGTGCCAGCAGTGAAACAGGGCTGGATTCTGGAAACACCATATATTTT
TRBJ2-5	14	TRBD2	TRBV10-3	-	CAISPGLAEETQYF	TGTGCCATCAGCCCGGGACTAGCGGAAGAGACCCAGTACTTC
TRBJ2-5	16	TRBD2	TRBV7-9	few	CASSLVTSGSQETQYF	TGTGCCAGCAGCTTAGTAACTAGCGGGAGCCAAGAGACCCAGTACTTC
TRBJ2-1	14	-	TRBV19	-	CASSIYGSSNEQFF	TGTGCCAGTAGTATATACGGGAGTAGTAATGAGCAGTTCTTC
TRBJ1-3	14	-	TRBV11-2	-	CASSQGGSGNTIYF	TGTGCCAGCAGTCAAGGGGGCTCTGGAAACACCATATATTTT
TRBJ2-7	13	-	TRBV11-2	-	CASSPDRTYEQYF	TGTGCCAGCAGCCCCGACAGAACCTACGAGCAGTACTTC
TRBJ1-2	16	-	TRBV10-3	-	CAISEDRSRPSYGYTF	TGTGCCATCAGTGAAGACAGATCCCGGCCATCCTATGGCTACACCTTC
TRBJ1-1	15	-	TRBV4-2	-	CASSPDSSMNTEAFF	TGTGCCAGCAGCCCGGACAGTTCGATGAACACTGAAGCTTTCTTT
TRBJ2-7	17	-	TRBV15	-	CATSTPDLTQGGYEQYF	TGTGCCACCAGCACCCCCGATTTGACGCAGGGTGGTTACGAGCAGTACTTC
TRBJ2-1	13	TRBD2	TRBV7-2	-	CASSPRLANEQFF	TGTGCCAGCAGCCCCCGACTAGCCAATGAGCAGTTCTTC
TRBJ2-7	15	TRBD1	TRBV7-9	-	CASSQWTGPDWEQYF	TGTGCCAGCAGCCAATGGACAGGGCCAGATTGGGAGCAGTACTTC
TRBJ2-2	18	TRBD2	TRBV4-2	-	CASSHAIGTSGNTGELFF	TGTGCCAGCAGCCATGCGATCGGGACTAGCGGGAACACCGGGGAGCTGTTTTTT
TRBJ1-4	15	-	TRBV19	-	CASSPAGGSGEKLFF	TGTGCCAGTAGTCCTGCGGGGGGTAGTGGTGAAAAACTGTTTTTT
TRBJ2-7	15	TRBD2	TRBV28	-	CASGPGRVRAYEQYF	TGTGCCAGCGGGCCTGGGAGGGTGAGAGCCTACGAGCAGTACTTC
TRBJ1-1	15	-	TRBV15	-	CATSRDVRDSTEAFF	TGTGCCACCAGCAGAGATGTCAGGGACTCCACTGAAGCTTTCTTT
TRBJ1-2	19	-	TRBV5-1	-	CASSSLLGSGETANYGYTF	TGCGCCAGCAGTTCCCTCTTGGGGTCAGGGGAAACAGCTAACTATGGCTACACCTTC
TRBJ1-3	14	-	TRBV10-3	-	CAISDRLSGNTIYF	TGTGCCATCTCTGACAGGCTCTCTGGAAACACCATATATTTT
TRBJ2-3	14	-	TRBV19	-	CASSRILRADTQYF	TGTGCCAGTAGTAGGATTTTACGGGCAGATACGCAGTATTTT
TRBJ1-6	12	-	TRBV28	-	CASSSSRGALHF	-
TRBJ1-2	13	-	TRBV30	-	CAWSVYSQAGYTF	TGTGCCTGGAGTGTATACAGCCAAGCCGGCTACACCTTC
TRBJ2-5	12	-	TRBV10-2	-	CASSEPQETQYF	TGCGCCAGCAGTGAGCCTCAAGAGACCCAGTACTTC
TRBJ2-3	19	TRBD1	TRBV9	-	CASSPPGQGAPMITDTQYF	TGTGCCAGCAGCCCACCGGGACAGGGGGCCCCAATGATCACAGATACGCAGTATTTT
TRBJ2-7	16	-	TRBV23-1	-	CASSQTTSGVIYEQYF	TGCGCCAGCAGTCAGACGACGTCAGGGGTAATCTACGAGCAGTACTTC
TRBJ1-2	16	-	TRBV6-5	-	CASSYSPRAALYGYTF	TGTGCCAGCAGTTACTCGCCCAGGGCGGCCCTCTATGGCTACACCTTC
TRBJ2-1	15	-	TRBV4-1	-	CASSQEGSSYNEQFF	TGCGCCAGCAGCCAAGAGGGGAGCTCCTACAATGAGCAGTTCTTC
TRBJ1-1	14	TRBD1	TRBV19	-	CASTPTGRFTEAFF	TGTGCCAGTACCCCGACAGGGAGGTTCACTGAAGCTTTCTTT
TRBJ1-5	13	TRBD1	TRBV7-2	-	CASSPTGKEPQHF	TGTGCCAGCAGCCCGACAGGGAAAGAGCCCCAGCATTTT
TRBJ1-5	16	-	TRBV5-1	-	CASSLEGQSSNQPQHF	TGCGCCAGCAGCTTGGAAGGACAGTCGAGCAATCAGCCCCAGCATTTT
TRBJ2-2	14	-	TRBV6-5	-	CASSQLQGTGELFF	TGTGCCAGCAGTCAGTTACAGGGCACCGGGGAGCTGTTTTTT
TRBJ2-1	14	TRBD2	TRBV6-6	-	CASSPGLAVNEQFF	TGTGCCAGCAGTCCGGGACTAGCGGTCAATGAGCAGTTCTTC
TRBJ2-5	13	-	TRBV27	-	CASRRGNGETQYF	TGTGCCAGCAGGAGAGGGAATGGTGAGACCCAGTACTTC
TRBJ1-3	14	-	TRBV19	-	CASSIGGSGNTIYF	TGTGCCAGTAGTATAGGAGGCTCTGGAAACACCATATATTTT
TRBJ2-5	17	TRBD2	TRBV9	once	CASSSDAPTSGGETQYF	TGTGCCAGCAGCTCTGACGCTCCGACTAGCGGCGGGGAGACCCAGTACTTC
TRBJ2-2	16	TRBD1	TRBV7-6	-	CASSSRDRGSTGELFF	TGTGCCAGCAGCTCCCGGGACAGGGGAAGCACCGGGGAGCTGTTTTTT
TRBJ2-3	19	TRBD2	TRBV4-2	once	CASSQESSGGPGGTDTQYF	TGTGCCAGCAGCCAAGAGAGTAGCGGGGGCCCGGGGGGGACAGATACGCAGTATTTT
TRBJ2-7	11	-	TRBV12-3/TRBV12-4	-	CASSFSYEQYF	TGTGCCAGCAGCTTCTCCTACGAGCAGTACTTC
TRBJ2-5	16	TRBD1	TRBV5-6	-	CASSLTRTGWQETQYF	TGTGCCAGCAGCTTGACCCGGACAGGGTGGCAAGAGACCCAGTACTTC
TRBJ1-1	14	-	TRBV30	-	CAWRPGTRNTEAFF	TGTGCCTGGAGGCCCGGGACACGGAACACTGAAGCTTTCTTT
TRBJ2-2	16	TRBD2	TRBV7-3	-	CASSLTGTSHHGELFF	TGTGCCAGCAGCTTAACGGGGACTAGCCACCACGGGGAGCTGTTTTTT
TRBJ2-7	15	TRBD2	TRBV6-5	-	CASSLGRDPPYEQYF	TGTGCCAGCAGTTTAGGGAGGGACCCGCCCTACGAGCAGTACTTC
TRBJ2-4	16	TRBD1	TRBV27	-	CASSPTGAITKNIQYF	TGTGCCAGCAGTCCGACAGGGGCCATAACCAAAAACATTCAGTACTTC